This TCR beta chain came from a study of CD8+ T cells in alopecia areata. Findings and caveats of the study: Affected scalp, especially in alopecia totalis/universalis, had a higher clonality than normal scalp did. Among the cells sequenced in scalp samples are also the resident alphabeta T cells of normal skin. Mice showed clearer TCR sharing than patients did, a gap that was possibly HLA-related.

In alopecia areata patients, both lesional scalp punch biopsies and peripheral blood were collected. The sequencing template was cDNA reverse transcribed from extracted RNA. Measured with immunoSEQ multiplex PCR; TCRdb has only the in-frame clones, and not every one. The table lists 200,000 to 250,000 clones, 50% to 70% of them singletons. This clone was observed a few times. The antigen is undetermined. The sample here was CD4+ T cells sorted from blood, taken at week 0. The sequence was obtained from a human donor with alopecia areata.

CDR3 coding DNA: TGTGCCAGCAGTTATTCGGGGATCGAGACCCAGTACTTC. Its translation: CASSYSGIETQYF. The V call is TRBV6-5, the J call TRBJ2-5; D might be TRBD2 (5 bases). V was cut by 3 bases and J by 5 bases, with 10 bases left in between. CDR1 is MNHEY, CDR2 SVGAGI, per germline. The CDR3 is 13 residues long.